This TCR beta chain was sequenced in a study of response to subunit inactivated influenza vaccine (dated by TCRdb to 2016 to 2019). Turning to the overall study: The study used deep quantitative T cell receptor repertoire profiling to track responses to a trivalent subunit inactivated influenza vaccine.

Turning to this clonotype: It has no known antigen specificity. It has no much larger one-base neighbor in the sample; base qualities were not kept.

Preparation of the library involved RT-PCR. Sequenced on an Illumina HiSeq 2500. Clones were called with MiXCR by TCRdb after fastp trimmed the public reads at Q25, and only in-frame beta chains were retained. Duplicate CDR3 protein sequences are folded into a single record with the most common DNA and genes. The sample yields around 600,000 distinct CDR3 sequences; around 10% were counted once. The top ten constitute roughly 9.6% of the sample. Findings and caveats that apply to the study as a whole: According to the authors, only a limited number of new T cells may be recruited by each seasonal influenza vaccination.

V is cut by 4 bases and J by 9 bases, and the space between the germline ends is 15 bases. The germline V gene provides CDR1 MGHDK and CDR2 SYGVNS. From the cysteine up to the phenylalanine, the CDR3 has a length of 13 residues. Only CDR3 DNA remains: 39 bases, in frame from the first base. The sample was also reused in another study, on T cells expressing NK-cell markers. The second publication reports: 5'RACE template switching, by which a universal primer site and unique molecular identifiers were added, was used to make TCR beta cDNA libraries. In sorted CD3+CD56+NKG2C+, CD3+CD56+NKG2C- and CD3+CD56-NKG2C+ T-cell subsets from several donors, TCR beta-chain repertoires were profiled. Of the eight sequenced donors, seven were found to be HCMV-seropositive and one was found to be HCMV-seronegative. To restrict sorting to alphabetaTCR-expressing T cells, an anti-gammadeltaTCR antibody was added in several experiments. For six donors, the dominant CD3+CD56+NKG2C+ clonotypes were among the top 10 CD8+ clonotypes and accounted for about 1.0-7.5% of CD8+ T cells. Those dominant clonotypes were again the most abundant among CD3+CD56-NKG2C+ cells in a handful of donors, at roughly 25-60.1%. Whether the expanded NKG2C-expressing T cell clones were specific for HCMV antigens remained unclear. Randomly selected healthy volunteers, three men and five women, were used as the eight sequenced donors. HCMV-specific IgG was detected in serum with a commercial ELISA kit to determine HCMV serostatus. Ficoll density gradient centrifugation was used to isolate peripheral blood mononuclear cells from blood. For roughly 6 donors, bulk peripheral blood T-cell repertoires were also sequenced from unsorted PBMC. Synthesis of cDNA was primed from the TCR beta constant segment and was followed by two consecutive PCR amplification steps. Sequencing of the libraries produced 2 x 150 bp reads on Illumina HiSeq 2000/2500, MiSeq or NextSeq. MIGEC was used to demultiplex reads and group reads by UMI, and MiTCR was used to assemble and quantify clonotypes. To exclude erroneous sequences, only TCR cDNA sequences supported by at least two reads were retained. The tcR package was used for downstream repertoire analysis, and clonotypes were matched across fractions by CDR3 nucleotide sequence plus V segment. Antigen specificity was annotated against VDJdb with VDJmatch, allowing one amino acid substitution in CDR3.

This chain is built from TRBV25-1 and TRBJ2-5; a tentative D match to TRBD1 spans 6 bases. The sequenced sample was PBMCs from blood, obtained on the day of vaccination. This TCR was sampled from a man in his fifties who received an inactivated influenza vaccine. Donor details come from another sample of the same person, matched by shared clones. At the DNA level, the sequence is TGTGCCAGCAGTGTACAGGGTTCAGTGTCCCAGTACTTC. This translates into CASSVQGSVSQYF.